This T cell receptor beta chain was obtained from a study of cytomegalovirus exposure and HLA in healthy donors (dated by TCRdb to about 2017). For the wider study: An earlier analysis of roughly 610 of the donors reported approximately 300 Gb of sequence data and approximately 120 million unique TCR beta sequences obtained from about 179 million T cells. Rather than using new phenotypic data, the later analysis identified candidate immune exposures from TCR beta sequences and from how often those sequences occurred across donors. The aim of the study was to test whether cataloging public T cell receptors could identify signatures of past pathogen exposure. A handful of DR-DQ haplotypes were handled as single units for association and clustering because linkage in the cohort was strong. Genome-wide SNP genotypes for about 55% of the 666 donors were used in a later genetic analysis, which treated that subset as a discovery cohort. An early release that covered about 600 HLA-typed donors contained around 300 gigabases of sequencing data and some 87 million unique TCR sequences. Both class I and class II loci were covered by HLA typing, at four-digit resolution. The number of typed donors differed by locus: about 620-640 for A, B, C, DRB1 and DQB1; 522 for DQA1; approximately 600 for DPA1; and roughly 470 for DPB1. To study patterns of TCR occurrence, a later analysis re-analyzed previously published TCR beta repertoires from just over 650 donors and added high-resolution HLA genotyping. Using immunosequencing, the study profiled T cell repertoires from 550 to 750 subjects and related those repertoires to cytomegalovirus serostatus. An earlier analysis of 587 of the donors used high-throughput TCR beta sequencing to judge whether each TCR beta V gene segment behaved as functional or pseudogenic. All discovery cohort repertoires had been generated using a single sequencing platform. The study combined high-throughput TCR immunosequencing, statistical association of individual TCRs with disease status, and machine learning to predict cytomegalovirus infection status. Of the roughly 400 genotyped donors, around 81% fell in the genetic ancestry cluster associated with self-reported Caucasian donors. Donor age, sex, ethnicity and CMV serostatus were compiled together with the repertoire data. Among several hundred genotyped donors of the cohort, an average of roughly 230,000 unique TCR beta nucleotide sequences was sequenced per donor, of which about 19% were non-productive. Along with the roughly 610-subject first cohort, a separate validation cohort of over a hundred different subjects was used.

Paper-wide results and their limitations: Because HLA typing was unavailable for some donors at each locus, only the typed subset was used in association tests. Broadly in line with IMGT annotations, most TCR beta V segments showed up in productive rearrangements about 87% or about 30% of the time in an earlier analysis of 587 of the donors. Most TCR sequences were seen in very few donors, while some public TCRs were found in many individuals. The cohort was sequenced for TCR beta chains only, and without alpha or paired-chain data the features that could be detected were limited. The study listed 150 to 200 TCR beta chains as associated with cytomegalovirus. A further reported finding was that TCR beta sequences accurately predicted the HLA-A and HLA-B alleles for most subjects in the first cohort. A later analysis found that most CMV-associated TCR beta chains appeared HLA-restricted, with HLA associations seemingly driven largely by CMV exposure. Because counts were too low, roughly 18 rarely observed V segments, including chromosome 9 orphons, were left out of the earlier analysis of 587 of the donors. An association between a missense DCLRE1C variant and V-gene and J-gene trimming of TCR beta chains was found in a later genetic analysis and replicated in an independent cohort. It was suggested by the authors that the approach could potentially be generalized to other disease states and immunological phenotypes. At a false discovery rate of 0.05, a later analysis linked some 17,000 TCR beta sequences to specific HLA alleles. A cluster of highly shared sequence variants was judged likely to be a technical artifact of the sequencing pipeline. When HLA alleles, especially DR and DQ, strongly co-occurred, attributing TCR associations to individual alleles was difficult. Some IMGT-functional V segments, including TRBV6-2 and TRBV6-3, could not be distinguished by the 87-base-pair reads and were therefore excluded. For the cohort, immune exposure information was limited to CMV serostatus. In vitro tests confirmed that three of the cytomegalovirus-associated TCR beta chains recognize cytomegalovirus antigens. Compared with equally common non-associated chains, HLA-associated TCR beta chains in a later analysis were more clonally expanded and had lower generation probabilities. Sequencing depth was assumed to be roughly uniform across donors in the presence/absence analyses, though that assumption may not hold. According to a later analysis, TCR association rates differed among HLA loci, with DRB1 alleles showing the most associated TCRs and HLA-C alleles showing the fewest. According to a later analysis, parvovirus B19, influenza, CMV and Epstein-Barr virus appeared linked to several top co-occurrence clusters. Correlated functional status among segregating V segments might reflect linkage disequilibrium, but an unknown experimental factor could not be ruled out. Compared with the roughly 700-donor mean, donors in an Asian-associated ancestry cluster had fewer N-insertions in productive TCRs, according to a later genetic analysis. Cytomegalovirus status was reported to be diagnosed by the classifier with high specificity and sensitivity in both the original and validation cohorts.

A note on this clone: The antigen this receptor binds is unknown. No per-base quality is available; no much larger clone lies one base away.

The cohort comprised fewer than 700 healthy bone marrow donors. At the time of sampling, all cohort members were nominally healthy, though unrecorded immune exposures were likely present. The donor tested CMV seropositive and was one of the 289 seropositive cohort members. A peripheral blood sample was provided by each donor, and peripheral blood mononuclear cells were used for TCR beta sequencing. The Qiagen DNeasy Blood Extraction Kit was used to extract genomic DNA from the blood cell samples. In the germline V gene, CDR1 corresponds to SGHRS and CDR2 to YFSETQ. V trim: 2 bases; J trim: 4 bases; unmatched bases: 5. The CDR3 sequence holds 15 residues, the cysteine and phenylalanine included. Only CDR3 DNA is held: 45 bases, read in frame from base 1. Libraries were built with the immunoSEQ multiplex PCR assay. For the multiplex PCR, a mixture combining 60 forward primers for TCR Vbeta segments and 13 reverse primers for TCR Jbeta segments was used. The CDR3 region of rearranged TCR beta genes was amplified from genomic DNA with a multiplex PCR assay. The amplified TCR beta libraries were sequenced on the Illumina HiSeq System as 87-base-pair reads. Per the authors' processing: Across the 500 to 700 repertoires, a later analysis counted 80 million or so unique TCR beta chains, around 11 million of which were shared by at least two donors. Raw reads were error-corrected and collapsed into unique sequences by a nearest-neighbor algorithm in which closely related sequences were merged to remove PCR and sequencing errors. Alignment of CDR3 sequences to IMGT reference sequences was used to assign V, D and J gene segments. Each retained sequence needed at least a six-nucleotide match to both a V gene segment and a J gene segment. A rearrangement counted as productive if the CDR3 had no stop codons and remained in frame with V and J, and every other rearrangement counted as non-productive. CDR3 was defined by IMGT convention, running from the second conserved V-encoded cysteine to the conserved J-encoded phenylalanine. Sequences without an unambiguous match to a single V gene segment were excluded from the earlier analysis of several hundred of the donors. An earlier analysis of 550 to 650 of the donors classified V segments as functional when productive rearrangements were above 56.7% and as segregating when the standard deviation between donors was above 5%. A statistical classification framework was developed to diagnose cytomegalovirus status using the catalog of TCR beta chain sequences. A later analysis assigned V and J genes by comparing TCR nucleotide sequences with IMGT/GENE-DB human TR gene sequences. A later analysis assigned CDR3 sequences and most-parsimonious VDJ recombination scenarios with the TCRdist pipeline. A later analysis defined each TCR beta chain by its CDR3 amino acid sequence plus V-gene family, and excluded reads lacking a unique V-gene family. In a later analysis, approximately 640 highly shared, low-generation-probability nucleotide sequences were removed to address suspected cross-contamination and a sequencing artifact. For each public chain, a later analysis derived a clonal expansion index from normalized ranks of inferred template counts within each repertoire. Generation probabilities in a later analysis came from a VDJ recombination model fitted to out-of-frame rearrangements, and those results were checked against IGoR. In a later analysis, hypergeometric tests were used to score TCR-TCR, TCR-HLA and TCR-CMV co-occurrence, with a repertoire-size bias correction applied to TCR pairs. In a later analysis, false discovery rates were estimated by permuting HLA or CMV assignments 20 times. A later analysis grouped co-occurring TCRs with DBSCAN, adding TCRdist sequence similarity when clustering within HLA-allele-positive subsets. Repertoires with fewer than 30,000 or more than 120,000 public chains were left out of co-occurrence clustering, as were a handful of repertoires with anomalous nucleotide sharing. As stored in TCRdb, this immuneACCESS dataset retains in-frame rearrangements with V and J assigned. A fraction of the clones does not appear; measured against another copy, unresolved V genes explain less than half of the discrepancy, and the remainder lacks a known reason. V and J calls and clone size are as listed in that table; D and trimming were resolved from the DNA. In this sample the table shows approximately 120,000 clones, roughly 15% of which occur a single time. The top ten clones comprise less than 3.5% of the sample.

This receptor was obtained from a female donor in good health and CMV-seropositive. Sequencing was performed on PBMCs. The chain joins TRBV5-1 to TRBJ2-5, with 10 junctional bases fitting TRBD2. The CDR3 region reads CASSFLAGVVETQYF. In nucleotides, the sequence is TGCGCCAGCAGCTTTCTAGCGGGAGTTGTAGAGACCCAGTACTTC.